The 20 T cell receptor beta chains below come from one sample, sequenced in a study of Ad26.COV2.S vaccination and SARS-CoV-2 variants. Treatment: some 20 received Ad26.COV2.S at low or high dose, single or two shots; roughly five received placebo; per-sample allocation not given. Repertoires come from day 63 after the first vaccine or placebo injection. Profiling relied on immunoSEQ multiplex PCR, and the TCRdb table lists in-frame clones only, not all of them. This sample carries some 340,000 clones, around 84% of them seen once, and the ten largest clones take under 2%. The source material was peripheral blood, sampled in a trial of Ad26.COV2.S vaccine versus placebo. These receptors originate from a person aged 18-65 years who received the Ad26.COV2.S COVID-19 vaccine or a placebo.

The CDR3 bases are TGTGCCAGCAGCTTAGAAGTACGCCTTCTCTCTGGGGCCAACGTCCTGACTTTC. This codes for CASSLEVRLLSGANVLTF. The J gene is TRBJ2-6, the V gene TRBV7-2, with no clear D. This CDR3 region has 18 residues. Trimming removed 1 base at V and 0 bases at J, with 13 bases between. Germline assignment: CDR1 SGHTA and CDR2 FQGNSA.

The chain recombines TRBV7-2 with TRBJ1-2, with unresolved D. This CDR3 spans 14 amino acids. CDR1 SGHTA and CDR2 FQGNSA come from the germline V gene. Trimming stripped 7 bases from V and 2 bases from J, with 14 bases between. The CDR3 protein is CASTLQRYNYGYTF. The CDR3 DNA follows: TGTGCCAGCACTCTACAAAGGTACAACTATGGCTACACCTTC.

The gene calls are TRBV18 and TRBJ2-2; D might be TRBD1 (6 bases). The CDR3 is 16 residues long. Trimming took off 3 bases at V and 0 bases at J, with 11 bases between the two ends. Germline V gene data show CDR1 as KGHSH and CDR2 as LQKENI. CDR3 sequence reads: CASSPTGTPNTGELFF. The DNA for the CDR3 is TGTGCCAGCTCACCTACCGGGACACCGAACACCGGGGAGCTGTTTTTT.

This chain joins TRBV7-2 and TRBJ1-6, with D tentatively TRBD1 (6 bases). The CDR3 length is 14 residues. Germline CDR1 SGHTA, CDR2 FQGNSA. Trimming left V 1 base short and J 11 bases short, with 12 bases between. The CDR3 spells CASSLDGQLTPLHF. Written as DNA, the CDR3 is TGTGCCAGCAGCTTAGATGGACAGCTTACACCCCTCCACTTT.

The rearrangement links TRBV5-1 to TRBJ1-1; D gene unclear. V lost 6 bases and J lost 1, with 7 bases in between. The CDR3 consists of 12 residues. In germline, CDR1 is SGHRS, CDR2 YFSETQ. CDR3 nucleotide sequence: TGCGCCAGCATGAAGGAGAACACTGAAGCTTTCTTT. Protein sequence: CASMKENTEAFF.

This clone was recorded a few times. The DNA of the CDR3 is TGCGCCAGCAGCAAGGACTCTCTCCCCACAATGAACACTGAAGCTTTCTTT. Protein sequence: CASSKDSLPTMNTEAFF. The V call is TRBV5-1, the J call TRBJ1-1; D unclear. Germline values: CDR1 SGHRS, CDR2 YFSETQ. The CDR3 covers 17 residues. V lost 4 bases and J 0 bases, leaving 19 bases between the germline ends. The full variable domain, completed using reference TRBV5-1 and TRBJ1-1, is KAGVTQTPRYLIKTRGQQVTLSCSPISGHRSVSWYQQTPGQGLQFLFEYFSETQRNKGNFPGRFSGRQFSNSRSEMNVSTLELGDSALYLCASSKDSLPTMNTEAFFGQGTRLTVV.

CDR3 coding DNA: TGTGCCAGTAGTCCTGGCGGGGGCGGCGGGAACACTGAAGCTTTCTTT. As protein: CASSPGGGGGNTEAFF. The gene calls are TRBV19 and TRBJ1-1, with a possible D match to TRBD1 (6 bases). The CDR3 totals 16 residues. Per the germline V gene, CDR1 is LNHDA and CDR2 is SQIVND (reference sequence). With 5 bases removed from V and 1 base from J, the gap between germline ends came to 17 bases. The full variable domain, rest sourced from reference TRBV19 and TRBJ1-1, is DGGITQSPKYLFRKEGQNVTLSCEQNLNHDAMYWYRQDPGQGLRLIYYSQIVNDFQKGDIAEGYSVSREKKESFPLTVTSAQKNPTAFYLCASSPGGGGGNTEAFFGQGTRLTVV.

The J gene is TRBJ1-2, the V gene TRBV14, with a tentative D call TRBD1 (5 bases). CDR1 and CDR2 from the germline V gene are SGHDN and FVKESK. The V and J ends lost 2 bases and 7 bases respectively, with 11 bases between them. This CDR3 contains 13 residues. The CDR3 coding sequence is TGTGCCAGCAGCCAAATTTGGGACGCTGGCTACACCTTC. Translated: CASSQIWDAGYTF.

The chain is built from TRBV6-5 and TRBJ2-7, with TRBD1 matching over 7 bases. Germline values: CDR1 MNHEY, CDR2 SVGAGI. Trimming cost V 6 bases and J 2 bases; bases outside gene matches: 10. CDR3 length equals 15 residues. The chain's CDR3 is CASRRDRAHTYEQYF. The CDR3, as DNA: TGTGCCAGCAGACGAGACAGGGCGCATACCTACGAGCAGTACTTC.

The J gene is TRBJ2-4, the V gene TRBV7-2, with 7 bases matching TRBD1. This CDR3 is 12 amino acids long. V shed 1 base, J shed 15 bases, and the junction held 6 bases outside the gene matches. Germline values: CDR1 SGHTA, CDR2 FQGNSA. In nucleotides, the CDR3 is TGTGCCAGCAGCTTAGGGGGGACAGTGCCGTACTTC. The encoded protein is CASSLGGTVPYF.

CDR3 bases: TGTGCCACTAGCTGGGAGAGGGAAGAGACCCAGTACTTC. Protein product: CATSWEREETQYF. The chain uses TRBV19 and TRBJ2-5, with a weak D call TRBD2 (5 bases). The germline V gene has CDR1 LNHDA and CDR2 SQIVND (reference sequence). This CDR3 comprises 13 residues. The V gene lost 10 bases and the J gene lost 3 bases, with 15 bases spanning the gap.

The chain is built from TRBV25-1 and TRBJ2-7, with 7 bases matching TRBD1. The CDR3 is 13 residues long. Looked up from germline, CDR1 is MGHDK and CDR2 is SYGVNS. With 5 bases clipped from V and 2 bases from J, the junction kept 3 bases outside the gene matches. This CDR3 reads CASSSDRTYEQYF. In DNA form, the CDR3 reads TGTGCCAGCAGTTCGGACAGGACCTACGAGCAGTACTTC.

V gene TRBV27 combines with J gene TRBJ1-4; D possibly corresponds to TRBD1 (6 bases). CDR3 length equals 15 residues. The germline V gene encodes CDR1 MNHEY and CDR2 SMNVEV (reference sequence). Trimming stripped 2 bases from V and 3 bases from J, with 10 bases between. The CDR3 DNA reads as TGTGCCAGCAGTTTAGAGGGGGAGGCTAATGAAAAACTGTTTTTT. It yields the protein CASSLEGEANEKLFF.

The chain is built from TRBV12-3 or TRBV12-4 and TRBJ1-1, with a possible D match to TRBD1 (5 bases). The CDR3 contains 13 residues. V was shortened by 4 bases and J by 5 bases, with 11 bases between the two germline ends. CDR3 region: CASSWGEWTEAFF. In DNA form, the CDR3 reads TGTGCCAGCAGTTGGGGGGAGTGGACTGAAGCTTTCTTT.

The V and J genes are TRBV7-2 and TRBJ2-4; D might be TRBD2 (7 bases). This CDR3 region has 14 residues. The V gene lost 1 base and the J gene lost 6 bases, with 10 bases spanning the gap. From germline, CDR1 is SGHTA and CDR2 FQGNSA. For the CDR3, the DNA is TGTGCCAGCAGCTTAGGAGGGGGGGGAAACATTCAGTACTTC. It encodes CASSLGGGGNIQYF.

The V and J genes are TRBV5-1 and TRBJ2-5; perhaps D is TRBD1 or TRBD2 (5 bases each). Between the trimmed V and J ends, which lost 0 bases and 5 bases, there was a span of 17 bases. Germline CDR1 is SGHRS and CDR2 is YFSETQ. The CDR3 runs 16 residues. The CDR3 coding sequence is TGCGCCAGCAGCTTGGCGATGGTGGGGCAGCGGGAGACCCAGTACTTC. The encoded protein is CASSLAMVGQRETQYF. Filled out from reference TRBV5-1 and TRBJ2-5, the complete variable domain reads KAGVTQTPRYLIKTRGQQVTLSCSPISGHRSVSWYQQTPGQGLQFLFEYFSETQRNKGNFPGRFSGRQFSNSRSEMNVSTLELGDSALYLCASSLAMVGQRETQYFGPGTRLLVL.

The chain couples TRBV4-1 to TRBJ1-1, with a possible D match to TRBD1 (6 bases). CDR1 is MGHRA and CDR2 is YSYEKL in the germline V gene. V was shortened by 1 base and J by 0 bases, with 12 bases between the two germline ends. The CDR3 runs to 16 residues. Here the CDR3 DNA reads TGCGCCAGCAGCCAAGTTAGGGGGTGGATGAACACTGAAGCTTTCTTT. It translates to CASSQVRGWMNTEAFF.

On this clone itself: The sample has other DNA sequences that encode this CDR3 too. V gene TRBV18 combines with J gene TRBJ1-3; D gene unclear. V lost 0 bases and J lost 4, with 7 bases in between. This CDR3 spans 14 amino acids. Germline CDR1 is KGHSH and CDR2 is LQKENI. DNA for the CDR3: TGTGCCAGCTCACCACCTTTACAGGGAAACACCATATATTTT. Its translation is CASSPPLQGNTIYF. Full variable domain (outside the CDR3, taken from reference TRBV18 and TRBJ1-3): NAGVMQNPRHLVRRRGQEARLRCSPMKGHSHVYWYRQLPEEGLKFMVYLQKENIIDESGMPKERFSAEFPKEGPSILRIQQVVRGDSAAYFCASSPPLQGNTIYFGEGSWLTVV.

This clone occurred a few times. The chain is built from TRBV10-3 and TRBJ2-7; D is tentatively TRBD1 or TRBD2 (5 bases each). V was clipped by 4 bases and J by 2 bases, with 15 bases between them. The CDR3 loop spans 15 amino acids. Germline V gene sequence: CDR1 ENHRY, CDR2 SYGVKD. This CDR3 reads CAISGTRDAAYEQYF. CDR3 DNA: TGTGCCATCAGTGGAACCCGGGACGCAGCCTACGAGCAGTACTTC.

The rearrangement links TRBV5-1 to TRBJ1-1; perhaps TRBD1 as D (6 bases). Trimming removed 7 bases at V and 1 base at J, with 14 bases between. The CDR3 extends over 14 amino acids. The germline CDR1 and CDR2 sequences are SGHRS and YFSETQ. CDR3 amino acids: CASLEGGPNTEAFF. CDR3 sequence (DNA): TGCGCCAGCCTGGAAGGGGGGCCGAACACTGAAGCTTTCTTT.